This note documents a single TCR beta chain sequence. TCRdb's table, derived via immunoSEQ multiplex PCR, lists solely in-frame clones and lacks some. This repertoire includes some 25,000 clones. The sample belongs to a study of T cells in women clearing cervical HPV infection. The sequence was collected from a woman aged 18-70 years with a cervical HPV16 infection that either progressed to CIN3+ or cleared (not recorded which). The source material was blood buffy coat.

CDR3 bases read: TGTGCCAGCAGTGGGGGGGTCTACAATGAG. Its translation is CASSGGVYNE. The entire CDR3 protein is CASSGGVYNEQFF. The rearrangement uses TRBV11-3 and TRBJ2-1, with 7 bases that match TRBD2. The sequenced fragment ends 3 residues before the CDR3 boundary, so the rest is inferred from the germline J gene. This CDR3 region has 13 residues. The V segment lost 6 bases and the J segment 3 bases; nucleotides outside the gene matches: 2. Per the germline V gene, CDR1 is SGHNT and CDR2 is YENEEA.